What follows describes a single T cell receptor (beta chain). The V gene's germline CDR1 is MGHRA and CDR2 YSYEKL. The CDR3 extends over 15 amino acids. V gave up 0 bases and J gave up 7 bases; unmatched junction bases: 6. Drawn from each donor were around 10 milliliters of peripheral blood. Combining a sample-barcoded 5' primer with a J-beta primer mix, a second PCR ran for 7 to 11 cycles. TCRdb redid the calling of the 5' RACE reads with MiXCR, one entry per CDR3 protein. The table lists roughly 570,000 distinct CDR3 sequences, approximately 25% of them singletons. This specimen belongs to a study of blood T cells in healthy people across ages.

This receptor was obtained from a woman between 65 and 79 years old in good health. Sequencing was done on a sample of blood. The rearrangement uses TRBV4-1 and TRBJ2-3, with 8 bases aligning to TRBD2. CDR3 residues: CASSQELAVINTQYF. For the CDR3, the DNA is TGCGCCAGCAGCCAAGAACTAGCGGTTATCAATACGCAGTATTTT.